The rows below give T cell receptor beta chains drawn from one sample of a study of blood T cells in healthy people across ages. TCRdb redid the calling of the 5' RACE reads with MiXCR, one entry per CDR3 protein. Here the sample spans about 780,000 distinct CDR3 sequences, approximately 59% being singletons. Sequenced sample: blood. The source of these receptors is a young man in good health. Both conserved end residues are part of each CDR3. A D gene is named only where the DNA matches it firmly. A clone size is listed for some rows: how often the clone was seen (once, few, many), or a class if it is expanded.

TRBJ1-6	.	TRBD1	TRBV6-6	CASTQTGNNSPLHF	TGTGCCAGCACCCAGACAGGGAACAATTCACCCCTCCACTTT
TRBJ1-5	.	TRBD1	TRBV20-1	CSAPGRGDNQPQHF	TGCAGTGCTCCCGGCAGGGGGGACAATCAGCCCCAGCATTTT
TRBJ2-7	.	.	TRBV5-1	CASSLVPSLGGASYEQYF	TGCGCCAGCAGCTTGGTACCCTCCCTCGGGGGCGCCTCCTACGAGCAGTACTTC
TRBJ2-1	few	.	TRBV20-1	CSARGAGLGGHEQFF	TGCAGTGCTAGAGGGGCCGGACTAGGGGGTCATGAGCAGTTCTTC
TRBJ1-2	.	TRBD1	TRBV3-1	CASSQGTPGQGSYGYTF	TGTGCCAGCAGCCAAGGTACCCCGGGACAGGGTAGCTATGGCTACACCTTC
TRBJ2-7	.	TRBD2	TRBV7-2	CASSLAAGTGTSKSYEQYF	TGTGCCAGCAGCTTAGCTGCCGGAACCGGGACTAGCAAGTCCTACGAGCAGTACTTC
TRBJ2-7	many	.	TRBV27	CASSLSEVGSGEQYF	TGTGCCAGCAGTTTATCGGAGGTGGGGTCCGGCGAGCAGTACTTC
TRBJ2-7	few	.	TRBV4-2	CASSQDETEFSYEQYF	TGTGCCAGCAGCCAAGATGAAACCGAATTCTCCTACGAGCAGTACTTC
TRBJ2-5	.	TRBD2	TRBV2	CASRKGWESGGYQETQYF	TGTGCCAGCAGGAAAGGTTGGGAATCGGGGGGGTACCAAGAGACCCAGTACTTC
TRBJ2-1	.	.	TRBV9	CASSPRQVVSYNEQFF	TGTGCCAGCAGCCCCCGACAGGTTGTCTCCTACAATGAGCAGTTCTTC
TRBJ1-4	.	TRBD1	TRBV5-1	CASSSDRGIGEKLFF	TGCGCCAGCAGCTCGGACAGGGGGATTGGAGAAAAACTGTTTTTT
TRBJ2-3	.	.	TRBV3-1	CASSQVIRGTDTQYF	TGTGCCAGCAGCCAAGTAATCAGGGGCACAGATACGCAGTATTTT
TRBJ2-1	.	.	TRBV9	CASSVGGYPPGSSYNEQFF	TGTGCCAGCAGCGTAGGGGGCTACCCTCCAGGGAGCTCCTACAATGAGCAGTTCTTC
TRBJ2-7	.	.	TRBV11-2	CASSLEGQLRYEQYF	TGTGCCAGCAGCTTAGAGGGACAACTTCGCTACGAGCAGTACTTC
TRBJ2-1	.	TRBD1	TRBV28	CASSFPATGLGNEQFF	TGTGCCAGCAGTTTCCCGGCGACAGGGCTGGGCAATGAGCAGTTCTTC
TRBJ2-1	.	TRBD1	TRBV7-2	CASSSRQGARNEQFF	TGTGCCAGCAGCTCAAGACAGGGGGCGCGGAATGAGCAGTTCTTC
TRBJ2-5	few	TRBD2	TRBV7-2	CASSGRGGGVQETQYF	TGTGCCAGCAGCGGCCGTGGCGGGGGGGTCCAAGAGACCCAGTACTTC
TRBJ2-1	.	TRBD2	TRBV4-2	CASSQVLAGAPPYNEQFF	TGTGCCAGCAGCCAAGTACTAGCGGGGGCCCCCCCCTACAATGAGCAGTTCTTC
TRBJ2-1	.	TRBD1	TRBV6-5	CASSTPGQGRNEQFF	TGTGCCAGCAGCACCCCGGGACAGGGCAGGAATGAGCAGTTCTTC
TRBJ2-7	few	.	TRBV20-1	CSASRWESYEQYF	TGCAGTGCCTCTAGGTGGGAATCCTACGAGCAGTACTTC
TRBJ2-7	few	.	TRBV4-1	CASSRETGTSKSEQYF	TGCGCCAGCAGCCGGGAAACCGGGACGTCAAAGTCCGAGCAGTACTTC
TRBJ2-6	once	TRBD1	TRBV28	CASSLGTGAGANVLTF	TGTGCCAGCAGTTTGGGGACAGGGGCTGGGGCCAACGTCCTGACTTTC
TRBJ2-7	few	.	TRBV5-1	CASSLTRPHEQYF	TGCGCCAGCAGCTTGACACGGCCTCACGAGCAGTACTTC
TRBJ2-1	.	TRBD2	TRBV7-8	CASSSSLAGAYNEQFF	TGTGCCAGCAGCTCCTCACTAGCGGGGGCTTACAATGAGCAGTTCTTC
TRBJ2-7	few	TRBD1	TRBV29-1	CSVAPSGQNYEQYF	TGCAGCGTTGCCCCATCGGGACAGAACTACGAGCAGTACTTC
TRBJ1-6	.	.	TRBV7-9	CASSRLGNSPLHF	TGTGCCAGCAGCCGTCTGGGGAATTCACCCCTCCACTTT
TRBJ2-4	.	TRBD1	TRBV5-4	CASSQGVGNIQYF	TGTGCCAGCAGCCAGGGGGTGGGAAACATTCAGTACTTC
TRBJ2-1	.	TRBD2	TRBV2	CASTPGLAGLEQFF	TGTGCCAGCACCCCGGGACTAGCGGGGCTAGAGCAGTTCTTC
TRBJ2-5	.	.	TRBV27	CASKLTDAQETQYF	TGTGCCAGCAAACTAACTGACGCCCAAGAGACCCAGTACTTC
TRBJ2-5	.	TRBD1	TRBV29-1	CSVEQPGQGYQETQYF	TGCAGCGTTGAACAACCGGGACAGGGTTACCAAGAGACCCAGTACTTC
TRBJ2-3	.	TRBD2	TRBV6-1	CASSKSRTSSDTQYF	TGTGCCAGCAGTAAGAGTCGGACTAGCTCAGATACGCAGTATTTT
TRBJ2-5	once	.	TRBV7-9	CASSPPWIQETQYF	TGTGCCAGCAGCCCCCCCTGGATTCAAGAGACCCAGTACTTC
TRBJ2-2	.	.	TRBV2	CASWREMNTGELFF	TGTGCCAGCTGGAGAGAGATGAACACCGGGGAGCTGTTTTTT
TRBJ2-7	few	TRBD1	TRBV2	CASSGDRSYEQYF	TGTGCCAGCAGTGGGGACAGGAGCTACGAGCAGTACTTC
TRBJ2-3	.	.	TRBV20-1	CSARGNRESTDTQYF	TGCAGTGCTAGAGGGAACAGGGAAAGCACAGATACGCAGTATTTT
TRBJ2-1	.	.	TRBV5-5	CASSRIPVAPYNEQFF	TGTGCCAGCAGCCGCATCCCGGTCGCCCCCTACAATGAGCAGTTCTTC
TRBJ1-2	.	.	TRBV20-1	CSAHPRESGEATYGYTF	TGCAGTGCCCATCCCCGAGAGTCAGGGGAGGCCACCTATGGCTACACCTTC
TRBJ2-7	.	.	TRBV27	CASSGAHTYEQYF	TGTGCCAGCAGTGGGGCACACACCTACGAGCAGTACTTC
TRBJ1-2	.	.	TRBV11-2	CASSAGHFYGYTF	TGTGCCAGCAGCGCGGGACACTTCTATGGCTACACCTTC
TRBJ2-1	.	TRBD1	TRBV7-3	CASSSMGQGYEQFF	TGTGCCAGCAGCTCAATGGGACAGGGCTATGAGCAGTTCTTC
TRBJ2-5	few	TRBD1	TRBV28	CASSLPYRGETQYF	TGTGCCAGCAGTTTGCCCTACAGGGGAGAGACCCAGTACTTC
TRBJ2-1	.	TRBD2	TRBV10-3	CAISSVGTSGGHEQFF	TGTGCCATCAGTTCCGTGGGGACTAGCGGGGGCCATGAGCAGTTCTTC
TRBJ2-4	.	TRBD2	TRBV6-6	CASSYYRLAGNIQYF	TGTGCCAGCAGTTACTATAGACTAGCAGGAAACATTCAGTACTTC
TRBJ2-1	once	.	TRBV6-5	CASSYTPSHNEQFF	TGTGCCAGCAGTTACACCCCGTCCCACAATGAGCAGTTCTTC
TRBJ2-6	.	.	TRBV6-1	CASSGPTGAGANVLTF	TGTGCCAGCAGTGGGCCAACAGGAGCTGGGGCCAACGTCCTGACTTTC
TRBJ1-5	once	.	TRBV7-3	CASSLTPYQPQHF	TGTGCCAGCAGCTTAACCCCATATCAGCCCCAGCATTTT
TRBJ2-7	.	.	TRBV19	CASSIRGGGYEQYF	TGTGCCAGTAGTATCAGGGGAGGAGGCTACGAGCAGTACTTC
TRBJ1-2	.	.	TRBV21-1	CATRVRAASYGYTF	TGTGCCACCCGCGTGCGCGCGGCATCCTATGGCTACACCTTC
TRBJ1-5	.	.	TRBV3-1	CASSPSGGDQPQHF	TGTGCCAGCAGCCCGAGCGGAGGGGATCAGCCCCAGCATTTT
TRBJ2-5	few	.	TRBV9	CASSVFGSASETQYF	TGTGCCAGCAGCGTATTTGGCTCCGCCTCAGAGACCCAGTACTTC
TRBJ2-1	.	.	TRBV12-3/TRBV12-4	CALLPYNEQFF	TGTGCCCTTCTACCTTACAATGAGCAGTTCTTC
TRBJ2-4	.	TRBD1	TRBV28	CASSHPRDRGVQYF	TGTGCCAGCAGTCACCCCCGGGACAGGGGGGTTCAGTACTTC
TRBJ2-5	.	TRBD1	TRBV6-5	CASSYSRDRHRETQYF	TGTGCCAGCAGTTACTCGAGGGACAGGCACCGAGAGACCCAGTACTTC
TRBJ2-5	.	.	TRBV24-1	CATNQDGETQYF	TGTGCCACCAATCAGGATGGAGAGACCCAGTACTTC
TRBJ2-7	.	.	TRBV4-3	CASSQDRDRSYEQYF	TGCGCCAGCAGCCAAGATCGAGACAGATCCTACGAGCAGTACTTC
TRBJ2-5	.	TRBD2	TRBV4-1	CASSQLSGAGETQYF	TGCGCCAGCAGCCAACTTAGCGGGGCGGGAGAGACCCAGTACTTC
TRBJ2-5	.	TRBD2	TRBV10-3	CAINSSSGGPGEETQYF	TGTGCCATCAATAGCTCTAGCGGGGGGCCTGGAGAGGAGACCCAGTACTTC
TRBJ2-7	.	.	TRBV7-9	CASSLAPQGYEQYF	TGTGCCAGCAGCTTAGCGCCTCAAGGTTACGAGCAGTACTTC